The next 18 T cell receptor beta chains were all read from a single sample in a study of T-cell reconstitution after alpha-beta-depleted transplantation in children. Library preparation (for TCRbeta) was performed with unique molecular identifiers. TCRdb reanalysed the PCR reads using MiXCR and keeps one entry per CDR3 protein. The sample has 440,000 or so distinct CDR3 sequences, around 9.9% seen once. The sequencing used PBMCs from the stem cell graft donor, collected from the stem cell graft. These receptor sequences come from a human donor who donated a stem cell graft to a child with acute myeloid leukemia.

This clonotype was seen repeatedly, ten times or more. V is TRBV7-2 and J is TRBJ2-3, with D unclear. Germline V gene lookup returns CDR1 SGHTA and CDR2 FQGNSA. The CDR3 length is 15 residues. Deletions cut 0 bases from V and 4 bases from J, with 11 bases between. The CDR3: CASSLAGYASDTQYF. The CDR3 nucleotides are TGTGCCAGCAGCTTAGCTGGCTATGCTTCAGATACGCAGTATTTT.

This clonotype appeared a few times. The chain is built from TRBV7-6 and TRBJ2-1; TRBD2 matches at 13 bases. V lost 1 base to trimming and J lost 9 bases; unmatched junction nucleotides: 6. This CDR3 has 16 residues. Germline values: CDR1 SGHVS, CDR2 FNYEAQ. CDR3: CASSLVGTSGTVEQFF. The CDR3 DNA is TGTGCCAGCAGCTTAGTAGGGACTAGCGGGACGGTTGAGCAGTTCTTC.

V gene TRBV20-1 combines with J gene TRBJ1-1, with a tentative D call TRBD1 (6 bases). Looked up from germline, CDR1 is DFQATT and CDR2 is SNEGSKA (reference sequence). The CDR3 runs to 14 residues. V was shortened by 1 base and J by 1 base, with 10 bases between the two germline ends. The CDR3 spells CSARVRGENTEAFF. As DNA, the CDR3 is TGCAGTGCTAGAGTCAGGGGCGAGAACACTGAAGCTTTCTTT.

The chain uses TRBV10-2 and TRBJ2-7, with D tentatively TRBD1 or TRBD2 (6 bases each). This CDR3 is 15 amino acids long. Germline V gene sequence: CDR1 WSHSY, CDR2 SAAADI. Trimming removed 1 base at V and 6 bases at J, with 16 bases between. This chain's CDR3 is CASSELWGASSEQYV. The CDR3, as DNA: TGCGCCAGCAGTGAGTTGTGGGGGGCTTCTAGCGAGCAGTACGTC.

This clonotype showed up just a few times. The rearrangement uses TRBV10-2 and TRBJ2-7, with D uncertain. CDR3 length: 15 amino acids. The germline CDR1 and CDR2 sequences are WSHSY and SAAADI. Deletions cut 0 bases from V and 1 base from J, with 10 bases between. This CDR3 reads CASSESGTPSYEQYV. Here the CDR3 DNA reads TGCGCCAGCAGTGAGTCAGGCACACCTTCCTACGAGCAGTACGTC.

This chain uses TRBV10-3 with TRBJ2-2; possibly TRBD2 for D (6 bases). The ends were cut back, 4 bases at V and 0 bases at J, with 9 bases in the middle. The CDR3 length is 15 residues. The germline gives CDR1 ENHRY, CDR2 SYGVKD. The CDR3 nucleotides are TGTGCCATCAGTGGCAAGCGGGCGAACACCGGGGAGCTGTTTTTT. Its translation is CAISGKRANTGELFF.

This clonotype has a count of ten or more. CDR3 region: CASRGPRGSLYEQYF. The CDR3 DNA reads as TGTGCCAGCAGGGGACCCAGGGGATCGCTTTACGAGCAGTACTTC. The chain joins TRBV12-3 or TRBV12-4 to TRBJ2-7; weak D call: TRBD1 (6 bases). Trimming left V 6 bases short and J 4 bases short, with 19 bases between. The CDR3 is 15 amino acids.

The J gene is TRBJ2-5, the V gene TRBV6-5; D is ambiguous. Germline V gene data show CDR1 as MNHEY and CDR2 as SVGAGI. The length of the CDR3 is 13 residues. With 4 bases removed from V and 2 bases from J, the gap between germline ends came to 8 bases. The CDR3 bases are TGTGCCAGCAGTTGGCTTCTTCAAGAGACCCAGTACTTC. This codes for CASSWLLQETQYF.

This chain joins TRBV20-1 and TRBJ1-6; D is uncertain. Germline CDR1 reads DFQATT; CDR2 reads SNEGSKA (reference sequence). The CDR3 is 16 amino acids. The V end was cut by 0 bases, the J end by 0 bases, with 9 bases between. CDR3 sequence (DNA): TGCAGTGCTAGAGATATACAGAGCTCCTATAATTCACCCCTCCACTTT. This translates into CSARDIQSSYNSPLHF.

This clonotype was counted only a few times. The chain links TRBV27 to TRBJ2-1; D tentatively reads TRBD1 or TRBD2 (5 bases each). The germline CDR1 and CDR2 sequences are MNHEY and SMNVEV (reference sequence). Trimming took off 7 bases at V and 3 bases at J, with 22 bases between the two ends. The CDR3 extends over 17 amino acids. The CDR3 loop reads CASMNHQGRLDYNEQFF. The CDR3 nucleotides are TGTGCCAGCATGAACCACCAGGGACGGCTTGACTACAATGAGCAGTTCTTC.

The rearrangement joins TRBV12-3 or TRBV12-4 to TRBJ2-5; 8 bases fit TRBD2. The CDR3 loop spans 16 amino acids. The trim removed 5 bases at V and 4 bases at J, leaving 12 bases unmatched. CDR3 loop: CASSKSRGGWGETQYF. For the CDR3, the DNA is TGTGCCAGCAGTAAATCACGGGGGGGTTGGGGAGAGACCCAGTACTTC.

This chain connects TRBV3-1 to TRBJ2-2; TRBD2 is a possible D gene (5 bases). Germline CDR1 reads LGHDT; CDR2 reads YNNKEL (reference sequence). This CDR3 has 13 amino acids. Trimming cost V 5 bases and J 4 bases, with 8 bases left between them. The CDR3 here is CASSGESTGELFF. DNA for the CDR3: TGTGCCAGCAGCGGGGAGAGCACCGGGGAGCTGTTTTTT.

This clonotype was found many times. This rearrangement joins TRBV6-2 or TRBV6-3 to TRBJ1-1; D is undetermined. CDR3 size: 12 residues. The ends were cut back, 2 bases at V and 5 bases at J, with 6 bases in the middle. Germline V gives CDR1 MNHEY, CDR2 SVGEGT. The CDR3 sequence is CASSYGRTEAFF. The DNA for the CDR3 is TGTGCCAGCAGTTACGGCAGGACTGAAGCTTTCTTT.

The V call is TRBV27, the J call TRBJ2-7, with TRBD2 as a possible D gene (6 bases). Germline CDR1 MNHEY, CDR2 SMNVEV (reference sequence). V gave up 5 bases and J gave up 9 bases, with 17 bases separating them. The CDR3 extends over 13 amino acids. DNA of the CDR3: TGTGCCAGCAGTCCCCTATTAGGGCGGGGGCAGTACTTC. Translating it yields CASSPLLGRGQYF.

This clonotype was seen only a few times. This chain links TRBV29-1 with TRBJ1-1; a possible D gene is TRBD1 (5 bases). The CDR3 covers 13 residues. Germline CDR1 and CDR2: SQVTM and ANQGSEA. V lost 2 bases to trimming and J lost 4 bases, with 11 bases between them. CDR3 amino acids: CSVERAGTTEAFF. CDR3 sequence (DNA): TGCAGCGTTGAACGGGCAGGGACCACTGAAGCTTTCTTT.

The chain links TRBV4-1 to TRBJ2-1; D perhaps matches TRBD2 (6 bases). The CDR3 extends over 12 amino acids. Germline CDR1 reads MGHRA; CDR2 reads YSYEKL. Trimming removed 0 bases from V and 9 bases from J, with 6 bases in between. CDR3 sequence: CASSQDGSEQFF. CDR3 DNA: TGCGCCAGCAGCCAAGACGGGAGTGAGCAGTTCTTC.

In this sample, this clonotype turned up many times. The chain is built from TRBV20-1 and TRBJ2-1; weak D call: TRBD1 (6 bases). Germline V CDR1 and CDR2: DFQATT, SNEGSKA (reference sequence). The CDR3 covers 11 residues. The ends were cut back, 5 bases at V and 8 bases at J, with 10 bases in the middle. The DNA of the CDR3 is TGCAGTGCTGAGGGGGAATATGAGCAGTTCTTC. Its protein product is CSAEGEYEQFF.

V is TRBV6-1 and J is TRBJ2-7; D might be TRBD1 or TRBD2, each matching 5 bases. CDR1 and CDR2 (germline): MNHNS, SASEGT. V lost 2 bases and J lost 2, with 16 bases in between. This CDR3 has 16 amino acids. The CDR3 sequence is CASSEPVRAGTYEQYV. CDR3 sequence (DNA): TGTGCCAGCAGTGAACCCGTGAGGGCAGGGACCTACGAGCAGTACGTC.